This is a list of T cell receptor beta chains from one sample in a study of shared clonotypes between healthy human individuals. Sequencing used immunoSEQ multiplex PCR; TCRdb keeps in-frame clones, though not all of them. The sample lists roughly 2.1 million clones; approximately 94% were seen once. Material for sequencing was naive CD8+ T cells from PBMCs. These receptors all stem from a man younger than 35 in good health. Some clones in this sample may be carry-over from other donors' samples. Each CDR3 is given with its conserved first and last residue. Fields, in order: V gene, D gene, CDR3 length, CDR3 protein. A D gene is named only where the DNA matches it firmly.

TRBV10-3	NA	17	CAISERMGAIAGNIQYF
TRBV6-1	TRBD1	15	CASSEGTGGRGGYTF
TRBV7-3	NA	13	CASSLKRVDTQYF
TRBV11-2	NA	14	CASSLFPANEKLFF
TRBV29-1	NA	12	CSVEGRGFEQFF
TRBV9	NA	14	CASGPGGVGQPQHF
TRBV9	NA	17	CASSAPMRATSYNEQFF
TRBV5-6	NA	13	CASSPPSDYEQYF
TRBV7-8	NA	16	CASSLDPNYSNQPQHF
TRBV10-3	TRBD1	17	CAISESGGTGSTDTQYF
TRBV11-2	NA	19	CASYGRDMPWTSGANVLTF
TRBV7-9	TRBD2	16	CASSPRLADHFYEQYF
TRBV27	NA	13	CASRSTGNNEQFF
TRBV6-6	NA	13	CASSYPPSGELFF
TRBV12-5	NA	15	CASGSQGQENTEAFF
TRBV19	NA	10	CASGDTEAFF
TRBV7-9	TRBD1	15	CASSSGTGFSYEQYF
TRBV11-3	NA	16	CASSLYAGQSGSTQYF
TRBV6-5	NA	11	CASSYWGGAFF
TRBV2	TRBD2	20	CASSDLGRNLAGGSTDTQYF
TRBV7-7	TRBD2	15	CASSLGLAGNNEQFF
TRBV5-4	TRBD2	15	CASSILAGGPYEQYF
TRBV5-1	NA	15	CASSFRDTLNTEAFF
TRBV11-2	TRBD1	16	CASSLSTGGHTGELFF